This T cell receptor beta chain was found in a study of T cell repertoires in cytomegalovirus infection. Study details: An indication of both CMV infection and matching HLA type came from public TCR beta signatures.

General study findings and limits: Summed frequency of public TCR beta families distinguished CMV carriers with the relevant HLA. HLA-C-restricted CMV clonotypes gave the most frequent clonotype in two of eight donors.

Worth noting for this clonotype: Its antigen is undetermined.

Germline V CDR1 and CDR2: KGHSH, LQKENI. Trimming cost V 7 bases and J 9 bases, with 13 bases left between them. This CDR3 has 12 amino acids. TCRdb analysed the reads with MiXCR anew, one entry per CDR3 protein. Of roughly 200,000 distinct CDR3 sequences detected, nearly 9.5% appear once; the ten largest clones hold about 4.6%. The chain joins TRBV18 to TRBJ2-1; D call uncertain. Sequenced material: PBMCs. The source of this sequence is a human donor in good health (CMV status not recorded). Some clones in this sample may be carry-over from other donors' samples. CDR3: CASLPLIIEQFF. The CDR3 region has the DNA TGTGCCAGCTTACCCCTGATTATTGAGCAGTTCTTC.